Below, 17 T cell receptor beta chains from the same sample are listed, as sequenced in a study of OX40 agonist ivuxolimab in advanced cancers. Library construction relied on the immunoSEQ multiplex PCR assay. Here the immuneACCESS table is served through TCRdb, limited to in-frame sequences with V and J called. Missing clones are a known gap in these copies; in checked studies unresolved V genes cover under half, and the rest lacks a known reason. The table for this sample lists over 80,000 clones; around 87% of them were counted only once. The ten largest clones represent approximately 4.8% of the sample. The sample was CD4+ or CD8+ T cells sorted from blood, taken in a trial of the OX40 agonist ivuxolimab. The receptors were sampled from an adult with an advanced solid tumor such as melanoma, head and neck, liver or kidney cancer.

V is TRBV12-2 and J is TRBJ1-5. TRBV12-2 represents a pseudogene. The length of the CDR3 is 15 residues. Here the CDR3 reads CASRGIQLSNQPQHF. The CDR3 nucleotides read TGTGCAAGTCGGGGGATACAGCTTAGCAATCAGCCCCAGCATTTT.

The rearrangement links TRBV5-1 to TRBJ2-3, with TRBD2 as a possible D gene (5 bases). V gave up 4 bases and J gave up 7 bases, with 19 bases separating them. Germline V lookup: CDR1 SGHRS, CDR2 YFSETQ. The CDR3 extends over 15 amino acids. CDR3 protein: CASSQTSVGENTQYF. The CDR3 DNA reads TGCGCCAGCAGCCAAACTAGTGTAGGTGAGAATACGCAGTATTTT.

This chain links TRBV19 with TRBJ1-3, with D uncertain. V lost 5 bases and J lost 4, with 12 bases in between. Germline V gives CDR1 LNHDA, CDR2 SQIVND (reference sequence). The CDR3 runs to 14 residues. The CDR3 loop reads CASSQQRTGNTIYF. CDR3 in DNA: TGTGCCAGTAGTCAACAGAGAACCGGAAACACCATATATTTT.

The chain joins TRBV6-5 to TRBJ1-2; 8 positions match TRBD1. In germline, CDR1 is MNHEY, CDR2 SVGAGI. The trim removed 6 bases at V and 8 bases at J, leaving 8 bases unmatched. The CDR3 extends over 13 amino acids. The CDR3 DNA is TGTGCCAGCAGAGGACAGGGTCCGGGAGGCTACACCTTC. It codes for CASRGQGPGGYTF.

The chain combines TRBV5-1 with TRBJ2-3; maybe TRBD2 (5 bases). The CDR3 length is 16 residues. CDR1 and CDR2 (germline): SGHRS, YFSETQ. The V end was cut by 0 bases, the J end by 0 bases, with 11 bases between. The CDR3 DNA sequence: TGCGCCAGCAGCTTGGGAGGGTCTACTAGCACAGATACGCAGTATTTT. Protein product: CASSLGGSTSTDTQYF.

The chain couples TRBV5-1 to TRBJ2-3, with 13 bases identical to TRBD2. The CDR3 loop spans 16 amino acids. Germline loops: CDR1 SGHRS, CDR2 YFSETQ. V lost 4 bases to trimming and J lost 5 bases; unmatched junction nucleotides: 7. The CDR3 is CASSQPGLAGKDTQYF. CDR3 DNA sequence: TGCGCCAGCAGCCAGCCGGGACTAGCGGGAAAAGATACGCAGTATTTT.

The V call is TRBV10-2, the J call TRBJ2-7; no clear D gene. The CDR3 is 13 amino acids. The V gene's germline CDR1 is WSHSY and CDR2 SAAADI. With 2 bases removed from V and 10 bases from J, the gap between germline ends came to 15 bases. In nucleotides, the CDR3 is TGCGCCAGCAGTGAGCCGAATCTTCTATTTCAGTACTTC. Amino acids: CASSEPNLLFQYF.

This clone has just one count. This rearrangement joins TRBV11-2 to TRBJ2-1, with TRBD2 matching 11 bases. This CDR3 has 16 amino acids. Germline V gives CDR1 SGHAT, CDR2 FQNNGV. Trimming at V came to 3 bases and at J to 5 bases, leaving 6 bases not matched to a gene. This CDR3 reads CASSFGLAGGDNEQFF. The CDR3 region has the DNA TGTGCCAGCAGCTTCGGGCTAGCGGGAGGAGACAATGAGCAGTTCTTC.

The chain combines TRBV6-5 with TRBJ1-1; TRBD1 matches 9 bases. The CDR3 loop spans 13 amino acids. Germline trimming cut 6 bases from V and 2 bases from J; bases unmatched to any gene: 1. Germline lookup yields CDR1 MNHEY and CDR2 SVGAGI. In DNA form, the CDR3 reads TGTGCCAGCAGGGACAGGGGAAACACTGAAGCTTTCTTT. It is translated as CASRDRGNTEAFF.

The V call is TRBV6-1, the J call TRBJ2-1; 9 nucleotides agree with TRBD2. The CDR3 consists of 13 residues. Germline V gives CDR1 MNHNS, CDR2 SASEGT. The trim removed 10 bases at V and 12 bases at J, leaving 13 bases unmatched. CDR3: CATMGLAGPGQFF. For the CDR3, the DNA is TGTGCCACTATGGGGCTAGCGGGGCCCGGGCAGTTCTTC.

This clone was observed a few times. CDR3 nucleotide sequence: TGTGGACAGCCAAACACTGAAGCTTTCTTT. It translates to CGQPNTEAFF. The V and J genes are TRBV6-1 and TRBJ1-1; TRBD1 is a possible D gene (5 bases). Germline values: CDR1 MNHNS, CDR2 SASEGT. The length of the CDR3 is 10 residues.

Only a few counts were recorded for this clone. This chain joins TRBV7-6 and TRBJ1-3; D unclear. This CDR3 has 15 residues. From germline, CDR1 is SGHVS and CDR2 FNYEAQ. Trimming removed 3 bases from V and 0 bases from J, with 9 bases in between. CDR3 in DNA: TGTGCCAGCAGCTTGTCCCGCGTCTCTGGAAACACCATATATTTT. Translated: CASSLSRVSGNTIYF.

The gene calls are TRBV7-9 and TRBJ2-5; 9 bases are a match to TRBD2. Germline lookup yields CDR1 SEHNR and CDR2 FQNEAQ (reference sequence). The V gene end was trimmed by 5 bases and the J gene end by 4 bases; junction bases not matched to a gene: 5. The length of the CDR3 is 14 residues. In DNA form, the CDR3 reads TGTGCCAGCAGCGGATATAGCGGGAGAGAGACCCAGTACTTC. It encodes CASSGYSGRETQYF. Based on the CDR3 plus reference TRBV7-9 and TRBJ2-5, the full variable domain is DTGVSQNPRHKITKRGQNVTFRCDPISEHNRLYWYRQTLGQGPEFLTYFQNEAQLEKSRLLSDRFSAERPKGSFSTLEIQRTEQGDSAMYLCASSGYSGRETQYFGPGTRLLVL.

The chain joins TRBV5-1 to TRBJ2-1, with 8 bases fitting TRBD2. J lost 3 bases, V lost 6 bases, and 5 bases had no gene match. This CDR3 has 14 residues. Germline values: CDR1 SGHRS, CDR2 YFSETQ. CDR3 DNA sequence: TGCGCCAGCACGAGCGGGAGAGGCTACAATGAGCAGTTCTTC. This sequence encodes CASTSGRGYNEQFF.

This clone was counted a single time. The J gene is TRBJ2-1, the V gene TRBV5-6; 10 bases fit TRBD2. Per germline, CDR1 SGHDT and CDR2 YYEEEE. The CDR3 has 15 amino acids. J was trimmed by 4 bases and V by 4 bases; bases with no gene match: 5. CDR3 in DNA: TGTGCCAGCAGCCTGACTAGCGGGTTATACAATGAGCAGTTCTTC. Translating it yields CASSLTSGLYNEQFF. The variable domain in full, with the rest retrieved from reference TRBV5-6 and TRBJ2-1, is DAGVTQSPTHLIKTRGQQVTLRCSPKSGHDTVSWYQQALGQGPQFIFQYYEEEERQRGNFPDRFSGHQFPNYSSELNVNALLLGDSALYLCASSLTSGLYNEQFFGPGTRLTVL.

CDR3 in DNA: TGCGCCAGCAGCTTGGGAATTAATGAAAAACTGTTTTTT. Protein sequence: CASSLGINEKLFF. The gene calls are TRBV5-1 and TRBJ1-4; no reliable D call. With 0 bases removed from V and 4 bases from J, the gap between germline ends came to 4 bases. Germline loops: CDR1 SGHRS, CDR2 YFSETQ. This CDR3 has 13 amino acids.

The V call is TRBV28, the J call TRBJ1-2; 9 positions match TRBD1. The CDR3 has 15 amino acids. Per the germline V gene, CDR1 is MDHEN and CDR2 is SYDVKM. The J segment lost 4 bases and the V segment lost 5 bases, leaving 8 bases of the junction unmatched. The CDR3 is CASSPQGALVYGYTF. As DNA, the CDR3 is TGTGCCAGCAGTCCACAGGGGGCGTTAGTCTATGGCTACACCTTC.